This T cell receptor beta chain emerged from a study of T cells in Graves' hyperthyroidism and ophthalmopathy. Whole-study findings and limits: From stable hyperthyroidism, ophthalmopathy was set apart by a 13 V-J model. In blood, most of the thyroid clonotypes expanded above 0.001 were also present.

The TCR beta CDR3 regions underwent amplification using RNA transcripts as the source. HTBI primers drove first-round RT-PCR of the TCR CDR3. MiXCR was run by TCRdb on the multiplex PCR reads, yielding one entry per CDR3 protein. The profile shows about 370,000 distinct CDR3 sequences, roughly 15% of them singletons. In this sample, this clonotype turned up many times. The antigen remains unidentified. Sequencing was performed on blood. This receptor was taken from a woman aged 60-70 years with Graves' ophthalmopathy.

CDR3 amino acids: CASSESGSARNEQFF. The CDR3 region has the DNA TGTGCCAGCAGTGAAAGCGGGAGTGCAAGGAATGAGCAGTTCTTC. This chain connects TRBV6-1 to TRBJ2-1; TRBD2 matches at 8 bases. CDR3 length: 15 amino acids. The junction had 7 bases not matched to a gene; V was cut back by 2 bases and J by 7 bases. Per germline, CDR1 MNHNS and CDR2 SASEGT.